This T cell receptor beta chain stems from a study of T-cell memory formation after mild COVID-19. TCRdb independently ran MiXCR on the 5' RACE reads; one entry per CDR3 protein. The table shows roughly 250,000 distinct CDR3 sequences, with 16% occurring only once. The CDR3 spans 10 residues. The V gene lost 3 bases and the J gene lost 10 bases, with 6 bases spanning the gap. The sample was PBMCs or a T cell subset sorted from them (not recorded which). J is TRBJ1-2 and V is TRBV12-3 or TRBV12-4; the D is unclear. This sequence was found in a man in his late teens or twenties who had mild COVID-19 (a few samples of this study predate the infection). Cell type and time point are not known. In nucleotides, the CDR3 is TGTGCCAGCAGTTTGGGAGCCTACACCTTC. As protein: CASSLGAYTF.